These 26 T cell receptor beta chains share one sample of origin, sequenced in a study of CXCR3-negative and CXCR3-positive naive CD8 T cells. These receptors are not linked to any known antigen. The authors made the TRB cDNA libraries by 5' RACE using UMI labels. TCRdb re-called the 5' RACE reads; every CDR3 protein appears as one record, without DNA. The ten most abundant clones cover approximately 0.51% of a sample with 150,000 to 160,000 distinct CDR3 sequences. General observations from the study: CXCR3-negative naive cells had less hydrophobic TRB CDR3s than did CXCR3-positive naive cells.

The sample consisted of naive CXCR3+ CD8+ T cells from blood. This sample's subset: CD45RO-CCR7+CD27+CD95- naive CD8+ T cells expressing CXCR3 (TNR3+). These receptors originate from a human donor in good health. Some clones in this sample may be carry-over from other donors' samples.

The rearrangement joins TRBV28 to TRBJ2-7. In germline, CDR1 is MDHEN, CDR2 SYDVKM. CDR3 size: 16 residues. CDR3 loop: CASNADSSFSIYEQYF.

The rearrangement uses TRBV6-6 and TRBJ2-1; the D gene TCRdb calls, TRBD2, cannot be checked with no DNA. Germline V gene sequence: CDR1 MNHNY, CDR2 SVGAGI (reference sequence). This CDR3 is built from 18 residues. The CDR3 spells CASSPQFIAGGPLDEQFF.

The chain links TRBV15 to TRBJ2-1; the TCRdb D gene call, TRBD2, has no DNA to confirm it. The CDR3 is 18 amino acids. Germline CDR1 reads LNHNV; CDR2 reads YYDKDF (reference sequence). CDR3 sequence: CATSATRVRGGQWNEQFF.

The chain recombines TRBV7-3 with TRBJ2-7; TCRdb selects TRBD1, and the lack of DNA leaves this call unchecked. Germline CDR1 SGHTA, CDR2 FQGTGA. This CDR3 spans 14 amino acids. CDR3 protein: CASSLHGTAYEQYF.

The rearrangement joins TRBV19 to TRBJ2-7; the D call from TCRdb, TRBD1, cannot be confirmed without DNA. The germline gives CDR1 LNHDA, CDR2 SQIVND (reference sequence). The CDR3 has 15 amino acids. CDR3 in amino acids: CASSPTGPRTYEQYF. Using reference TRBV19 and TRBJ2-7 for the parts outside the CDR3, the full variable domain is DGGITQSPKYLFRKEGQNVTLSCEQNLNHDAMYWYRQDPGQGLRLIYYSQIVNDFQKGDIAEGYSVSREKKESFPLTVTSAQKNPTAFYLCASSPTGPRTYEQYFGPGTRLTVT.

The V gene is TRBV29-1, the J gene TRBJ2-7; TCRdb's D call, TRBD1, is unchecked because there is no DNA. The CDR3 totals 13 residues. CDR1 SQVTM and CDR2 ANQGSEA come from the germline V gene. The CDR3 is CSVAPGGGYEQYF.

This chain's CDR3 is CASSPQGGYNYGYTF. This rearrangement joins TRBV7-3 to TRBJ1-2; TCRdb reports TRBD1, a call that lacks DNA to check it against. CDR1 is SGHTA and CDR2 is FQGTGA in the germline V gene. The CDR3 sequence is 15 residues long. The full variable domain, its missing parts supplied by reference TRBV7-3 and TRBJ1-2, is GAGVSQTPSNKVTEKGKYVELRCDPISGHTALYWYRQSLGQGPEFLIYFQGTGAADDSGLPNDRFFAVRPEGSVSTLKIQRTERGDSAVYLCASSPQGGYNYGYTFGSGTRLTVV.

V usage is TRBV7-9 and J usage is TRBJ2-7; TCRdb's D call of TRBD1 is untestable without DNA. This CDR3 spans 15 amino acids. Germline values: CDR1 SEHNR, CDR2 FQNEAQ (reference sequence). CDR3 sequence reads: CASSSRDRLSYEQYF. Together with reference TRBV7-9 and TRBJ2-7, the CDR3 gives the full variable domain: DTGVSQNPRHKITKRGQNVTFRCDPISEHNRLYWYRQTLGQGPEFLTYFQNEAQLEKSRLLSDRFSAERPKGSFSTLEIQRTEQGDSAMYLCASSSRDRLSYEQYFGPGTRLTVT.

CDR3 residues: CASSPPGTGQSYEQYF. The chain is built from TRBV5-1 and TRBJ2-7; the D gene TCRdb calls, TRBD1, cannot be checked with no DNA. The germline V gene encodes CDR1 SGHRS and CDR2 YFSETQ. The CDR3 spans 16 residues.

V and J are TRBV29-1 and TRBJ2-2; lacking DNA, the TRBD2 call made by TCRdb goes unchecked. CDR1 is SQVTM, CDR2 ANQGSEA, per germline. This CDR3 spans 14 amino acids. CDR3 in amino acids: CSARTGWDTGELFF.

The chain links TRBV7-9 to TRBJ1-1; as DNA is missing, the TRBD1 call by TCRdb cannot be tested. This CDR3 contains 14 residues. The germline gives CDR1 SEHNR, CDR2 FQNEAQ (reference sequence). This CDR3 reads CASSPRLRNTEAFF.

The chain carries TRBV28 and TRBJ2-7; the D call of TRBD2 rests on TCRdb alone, since no DNA is present to check it. Germline CDR1 MDHEN, CDR2 SYDVKM. The CDR3 is 15 residues long. CDR3 sequence: CASSYDRAPHYEQYF.

The CDR3 spells CASSVVKGTAIGEGTDTQYF. The chain recombines TRBV9 with TRBJ2-3. The V gene's germline CDR1 is SGDLS and CDR2 YYNGEE. The CDR3 consists of 20 residues.

The rearrangement uses TRBV29-1 and TRBJ2-2. Germline V lookup: CDR1 SQVTM, CDR2 ANQGSEA. CDR3 length: 12 amino acids. CDR3 residues: CSVAVSSGELFF.

J is TRBJ2-1 and V is TRBV29-1; TCRdb's D gene call, TRBD1, goes unchecked for lack of DNA. The CDR3 runs to 13 residues. Looked up from germline, CDR1 is SQVTM and CDR2 is ANQGSEA. CDR3 in amino acids: CSVSLDRGNEQFF.

This chain uses TRBV5-1 with TRBJ2-1. The CDR3 is 14 residues long. Germline V gene sequence: CDR1 SGHRS, CDR2 YFSETQ. The CDR3 protein is CASSLVEKYNEQFF.

The chain combines TRBV5-1 with TRBJ2-3; TCRdb selects TRBD1, and the lack of DNA leaves this call unchecked. CDR1 is SGHRS and CDR2 is YFSETQ in the germline V gene. CDR3 size: 15 residues. CDR3 sequence: CASSPTRGGTDTQYF.

This chain uses TRBV13 with TRBJ1-1; the TCRdb call, TRBD1, lacks DNA for checking. CDR1 is PRHDT, CDR2 FYEKMQ, per germline (reference sequence). The length of the CDR3 is 17 residues. The CDR3 loop reads CASSSGTPENENTEAFF.

This chain links TRBV5-5 with TRBJ2-1; TCRdb reports TRBD2, a call that lacks DNA to check it against. The germline V gene encodes CDR1 SGHKS and CDR2 YYEKEE (reference sequence). The CDR3 loop spans 15 amino acids. CDR3 residues: CASSFTSGSLDEQFF.

This chain uses TRBV28 with TRBJ2-2; the TCRdb D gene call, TRBD2, has no DNA to confirm it. Germline CDR1 MDHEN, CDR2 SYDVKM. This CDR3 is 18 amino acids long. The CDR3 loop reads CASSPSLQRGAYTGELIF.

V gene TRBV30 combines with J gene TRBJ1-2. The CDR3 is 14 amino acids. Germline lookup yields CDR1 GTSNPN and CDR2 SVGIG (reference sequence). This CDR3 is CAWLEEGTNYGYTF.

The chain carries TRBV6-6 and TRBJ1-1; TCRdb proposes TRBD1, but this gene call is untestable without DNA. Germline CDR1 is MNHNY and CDR2 is SVGAGI (reference sequence). The CDR3 length is 12 residues. This CDR3 reads CASRITGVEAFF.

This chain joins TRBV12-3 or TRBV12-4 and TRBJ2-1; TCRdb selects TRBD2, and the lack of DNA leaves this call unchecked. The length of the CDR3 is 12 residues. The CDR3: CASSLGSGQTFF.

The chain recombines TRBV4-1 with TRBJ2-7; TCRdb's D call of TRBD2 is untestable without DNA. CDR1 and CDR2 (germline): MGHRA, YSYEKL. The CDR3 runs 13 residues. This CDR3 reads CASSQTRTSGWYF.

This sequence joins TRBV11-2 and TRBJ2-5. Germline CDR1 is SGHAT and CDR2 is FQNNGV. The CDR3 spans 15 residues. The CDR3: CASSLLFGPQETQYF.

The chain links TRBV25-1 to TRBJ2-1; the TCRdb call, TRBD1, lacks DNA for checking. CDR3 length: 16 amino acids. Germline-derived CDR1 and CDR2 are MGHDK and SYGVNS. CDR3 protein: CASSPRQGTAYNEQFF.